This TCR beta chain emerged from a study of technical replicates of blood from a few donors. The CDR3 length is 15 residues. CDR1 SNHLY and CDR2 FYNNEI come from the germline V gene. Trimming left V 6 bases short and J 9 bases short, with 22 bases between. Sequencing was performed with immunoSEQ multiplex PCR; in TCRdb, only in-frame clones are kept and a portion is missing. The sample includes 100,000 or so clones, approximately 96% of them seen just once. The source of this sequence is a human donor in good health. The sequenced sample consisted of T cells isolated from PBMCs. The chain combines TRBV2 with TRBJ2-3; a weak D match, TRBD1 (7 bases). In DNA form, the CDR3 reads TGTGCCAGCAGGACGAGTCAGGGGGTAGGGAGGACGCAGTATTTT. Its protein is CASRTSQGVGRTQYF.